One and the same sample provided the 26 T cell receptor beta chains below, sequenced in a study of a mutant IDH1 vaccine in newly diagnosed glioma. Data came from immunoSEQ multiplex PCR; TCRdb stores just in-frame clones and leaves some out. The sample lists just under 95,000 clones; around four fifths were seen once. The time point denotes: baseline, week 1 (first vaccination visit). The treatment is: pre-vaccination baseline after standard-of-care therapy. The material sequenced was PBMCs, taken from a glioma patient treated with radiotherapy, temozolomide or both. Receptor source: a man aged 35-49 years with glioma.

The rearrangement uses TRBV25-1 and TRBJ2-7, with D perhaps TRBD2 (5 bases). With 4 bases removed from V and 9 bases from J, the gap between germline ends came to 16 bases. The CDR3 extends over 13 amino acids. The germline V gene has CDR1 MGHDK and CDR2 SYGVNS. The CDR3 bases are TGTGCCAGCAGTGCCGGACTCCTTTCGGGGCAGTACTTC. The encoded protein is CASSAGLLSGQYF.

This sequence joins TRBV7-8 and TRBJ1-2; D is perhaps TRBD1 (6 bases). V was pared by 0 bases and J by 6 bases, with 8 bases between. The length of the CDR3 is 13 residues. Germline values: CDR1 SGHVS, CDR2 FQNEAQ. For the CDR3, the DNA is TGTGCCAGCAGCTTAGCTCCAGGGGATGGCTACACCTTC. It codes for CASSLAPGDGYTF.

V gene TRBV6-6 combines with J gene TRBJ2-7; 11 bases match TRBD2. Unmatched junction bases numbered 3, after V lost 2 bases and J lost 0 bases. This CDR3 region has 16 residues. Germline CDR1 and CDR2: MNHNY and SVGAGI (reference sequence). Here the CDR3 reads CASSYQTSGSSYEQYF. In DNA, the CDR3 is TGTGCCAGCAGTTACCAAACTAGCGGGAGCTCCTACGAGCAGTACTTC.

In this sample, this clone turned up once. The chain couples TRBV28 to TRBJ2-7; 7 nucleotides align to TRBD1. CDR1 is MDHEN, CDR2 SYDVKM, per germline. V trimming: 6 bases; J trimming: 2 bases; junction bases outside the gene matches: 10. The CDR3 has 15 amino acids. CDR3 nucleotides: TGTGCCAGCAGGCCCAGGGGGTTCCCAACCTACGAGCAGTACTTC. Its protein product is CASRPRGFPTYEQYF.

The chain links TRBV10-3 to TRBJ1-2, with TRBD1 matching 9 bases. V gave up 4 bases and J gave up 8 bases; unmatched junction bases: 2. The germline V gene encodes CDR1 ENHRY and CDR2 SYGVKD. The CDR3 loop spans 12 amino acids. This CDR3 is CAISGQGDGYTF. In nucleotides, the CDR3 is TGTGCCATCAGTGGACAGGGGGACGGCTACACCTTC.

The rearrangement joins TRBV30 to TRBJ2-5; the D is unclear. TRBJ2-7 matches the DNA end more closely, so the J call is doubtful. The CDR3 sequence is 11 residues long. CDR1 GTSNPN and CDR2 SVGIG come from the germline V gene (reference sequence). In nucleotides, the CDR3 is TGTGCCTGGAAAGGGCCCTACGAGCAGTACTTC. This translates into CAWKGPYEQYF.

CDR3 residues: CASSALPTGTSGHHEQFF. In DNA form, the CDR3 reads TGCGCCAGCAGCGCACTACCGACCGGGACTAGCGGTCACCATGAGCAGTTCTTC. V is TRBV5-1 and J is TRBJ2-1, with 11 bases matching TRBD2. The CDR3 has 18 amino acids. Germline values: CDR1 SGHRS, CDR2 YFSETQ. V was pared by 4 bases and J by 8 bases, with 17 bases of the junction left unmatched.

V gene TRBV7-2 combines with J gene TRBJ1-2; possible D gene TRBD1, 6 bases. The germline V and J ends were trimmed by 1 base and 0 bases, with 9 bases remaining between them. The CDR3 is made up of 15 amino acids. Germline CDR1 reads SGHTA; CDR2 reads FQGNSA. The chain's CDR3 is CASSLDRATNYGYTF. CDR3 nucleotides: TGTGCCAGCAGCTTAGACAGGGCGACTAACTATGGCTACACCTTC. The entire variable domain, with the rest obtained from reference TRBV7-2 and TRBJ1-2, is as follows: GAGVSQSPSNKVTEKGKDVELRCDPISGHTALYWYRQSLGQGLEFLIYFQGNSAPDKSGLPSDRFSAERTGGSVSTLTIQRTQQEDSAVYLCASSLDRATNYGYTFGSGTRLTVV.

The chain carries TRBV7-8 and TRBJ2-7; 11 positions match TRBD1. Germline V gene data show CDR1 as SGHVS and CDR2 as FQNEAQ. This CDR3 is 13 amino acids long. V shed 5 bases and J 7 bases; nucleotides not matched to a gene: 4. This CDR3 reads CASSAGTGGEQYF. The CDR3 DNA reads TGTGCCAGCAGCGCTGGGACAGGGGGGGAGCAGTACTTC. Full variable domain (outside the CDR3, taken from reference TRBV7-8 and TRBJ2-7): GAGVSQSPRYKVAKRGQDVALRCDPISGHVSLFWYQQALGQGPEFLTYFQNEAQLDKSGLPSDRFFAERPEGSVSTLKIQRTQQEDSAVYLCASSAGTGGEQYFGPGTRLTVT.

In its sample, this clone was seen once. This chain connects TRBV28 to TRBJ2-1; 7 bases agree with TRBD1. The CDR3 runs to 21 residues. Germline V lookup: CDR1 MDHEN, CDR2 SYDVKM. With V trimmed by 7 bases and J by 3 bases, 27 bases remained unmatched. The CDR3 DNA is TGTGCCAGCAACGACAGGGCGGTTGGAGTGGTGGGTTGGGGCTTCTACAATGAGCAGTTCTTC. Residues: CASNDRAVGVVGWGFYNEQFF.

The chain uses TRBV4-3 and TRBJ1-5; no clear D. V shed 0 bases and J shed 0 bases, with 21 bases lying between them. The length of the CDR3 is 20 residues. Per germline, CDR1 LGHNA and CDR2 YSLEER. The CDR3, as DNA: TGCGCCAGCAGCCAAGAGGCAGCCCGCAATTACGCCTATAGCAATCAGCCCCAGCATTTT. Encoded protein: CASSQEAARNYAYSNQPQHF.

The V gene is TRBV5-4, the J gene TRBJ1-1; D is unresolved. V was pared by 1 base and J by 3 bases, with 7 bases between. The CDR3 is 13 amino acids. CDR1 is SGHNT and CDR2 is YYREEE in the germline V gene (reference sequence). The CDR3: CASSLRVDTEAFF. In DNA, the CDR3 is TGTGCCAGCAGCTTGCGGGTAGACACTGAAGCTTTCTTT.

This chain joins TRBV7-9 and TRBJ1-2, with TRBD1 identical over 10 bases. Unmatched junction bases numbered 10, after V lost 5 bases and J lost 7 bases. This CDR3 spans 15 amino acids. The V gene's germline CDR1 is SEHNR and CDR2 FQNEAQ (reference sequence). The CDR3 DNA reads TGTGCCAGCAGCCTTACTAGGGGACAGGGGATTGGCTACACCTTC. Encoded protein: CASSLTRGQGIGYTF.

Comments on this clone: Other DNA sequences in the sample encode the same CDR3. The V and J genes are TRBV30 and TRBJ1-2; no definite D call. Germline V gives CDR1 GTSNPN, CDR2 SVGIG (reference sequence). CDR3 size: 12 residues. V was trimmed by 0 bases and J by 4 bases, leaving 6 bases between them. The CDR3 reads CAWSVRGYGYTF. CDR3 sequence (DNA): TGTGCCTGGAGTGTACGGGGCTATGGCTACACCTTC.

The J gene is TRBJ1-3, the V gene TRBV9, with TRBD1 as a possible D gene (5 bases). V was cut by 5 bases and J by 2 bases, with 14 bases left in between. CDR1 is SGDLS, CDR2 YYNGEE, per germline. This CDR3 spans 15 amino acids. This CDR3 is CASRGSGRTGNTIYF. The DNA of the CDR3 is TGTGCCAGCAGAGGGTCAGGGAGAACTGGAAACACCATATATTTT.

This chain connects TRBV6-1 to TRBJ1-5; D is undetermined. CDR3 length: 9 amino acids. Germline V CDR1 and CDR2: MNHNS, SASEGT. Trimming cost V 8 bases and J 8 bases, with 4 bases left between them. The CDR3 loop is CASGEPQHF. The DNA for the CDR3 is TGTGCCAGCGGGGAGCCCCAGCATTTT.

CDR3 in amino acids: CASSLKRGTGELFF. The CDR3, as DNA: TGTGCCAGCAGCTTAAAACGCGGCACCGGGGAGCTGTTTTTT. The chain recombines TRBV7-3 with TRBJ2-2; unclear D gene. Germline values: CDR1 SGHTA, CDR2 FQGTGA. The germline V and J ends were trimmed by 1 base and 4 bases, with 7 bases remaining between them. The CDR3 is 14 amino acids.

J is TRBJ2-7 and V is TRBV5-1, with no clear D. This CDR3 has 11 amino acids. Germline V lookup: CDR1 SGHRS, CDR2 YFSETQ. V lost 5 bases and J lost 3, with 6 bases in between. For the CDR3, the DNA is TGCGCCAGCAGGGAAGGCTACGAGCAGTACTTC. It yields the protein CASREGYEQYF.

This chain uses TRBV4-1 with TRBJ1-1; D call uncertain. V was shortened by 0 bases and J by 0 bases, with 11 bases between the two germline ends. This CDR3 contains 16 residues. Germline V gene data show CDR1 as MGHRA and CDR2 as YSYEKL. The CDR3 sequence: CASSQDTRAMNTEAFF. The CDR3 DNA reads as TGCGCCAGCAGCCAAGATACGAGGGCCATGAACACTGAAGCTTTCTTT.

This clone was picked up a small number of times. CDR3 residues: CASGLGTASNQPQHF. DNA for the CDR3: TGTGCTAGTGGTTTGGGGACAGCTAGCAATCAGCCCCAGCATTTT. This chain uses TRBV12-5 with TRBJ1-5; possibly TRBD1 for D (6 bases). Germline CDR1 LGHNT, CDR2 FRNRAP. The CDR3 totals 15 residues. Trimming removed 1 base from V and 0 bases from J, with 7 bases in between. The variable domain in full, completed from reference TRBV12-5 and TRBJ1-5, reads DARVTQTPRHKVTEMGQEVTMRCQPILGHNTVFWYRQTMMQGLELLAYFRNRAPLDDSGMPKDRFSAEMPDATLATLKIQPSEPRDSAVYFCASGLGTASNQPQHFGDGTRLSIL.

CDR3 DNA sequence: TGTGCCAGCAGTTACCCCCACAGGGGAGGCTATGGCTACACCTTC. Residues: CASSYPHRGGYGYTF. This chain connects TRBV6-5 to TRBJ1-2, with 7 positions matching TRBD1. The CDR3 contains 15 residues. V lost 2 bases to trimming and J lost 4 bases; unmatched junction nucleotides: 7. Germline V gene lookup returns CDR1 MNHEY and CDR2 SVGAGI.

The rearrangement uses TRBV19 and TRBJ2-2; D unresolved. The CDR3 is 14 amino acids. Germline V gives CDR1 LNHDA, CDR2 SQIVND (reference sequence). The germline V and J ends were trimmed by 5 bases and 5 bases, with 12 bases remaining between them. This CDR3 reads CASSFWVRTGELFF. In nucleotides, the CDR3 is TGTGCCAGTAGTTTCTGGGTTCGAACCGGGGAGCTGTTTTTT.

The chain carries TRBV6-6 and TRBJ1-1; D gene uncertain. Germline values: CDR1 MNHNY, CDR2 SVGAGI (reference sequence). The CDR3 spans 14 residues. The germline V and J ends were trimmed by 0 bases and 5 bases, with 10 bases remaining between them. The CDR3 DNA follows: TGTGCCAGCAGTTACTCGTCGGGATATACTGAAGCTTTCTTT. Translated: CASSYSSGYTEAFF.

DNA for the CDR3: TGTGCCAGCAGTTCGGGTACAAGAAACACTGAAGCTTTCTTT. Protein sequence: CASSSGTRNTEAFF. The V and J genes are TRBV27 and TRBJ1-1; D is uncertain. Trimming removed 4 bases at V and 2 bases at J, with 11 bases between. The CDR3 has 14 residues. Looked up from germline, CDR1 is MNHEY and CDR2 is SMNVEV (reference sequence).

This clone was counted once. This chain links TRBV6-5 with TRBJ2-3; D may be TRBD2 (6 bases). The V gene's germline CDR1 is MNHEY and CDR2 SVGAGI. CDR3 length: 13 amino acids. V lost 10 bases, J lost 2 bases, and 13 bases lay in between. The CDR3 protein is CATRRDSTDTQYF. The DNA for the CDR3 is TGTGCCACCCGACGGGACTCCACAGATACGCAGTATTTT.

The gene calls are TRBV2 and TRBJ2-2; 12 nucleotides agree with TRBD1. Germline CDR1 is SNHLY and CDR2 is FYNNEI. V trimming: 4 bases; J trimming: 7 bases; junction bases outside the gene matches: 7. CDR3 length equals 16 residues. The CDR3 reads CASSAGTGGRSGELFF. CDR3 sequence (DNA): TGTGCCAGCAGTGCCGGGACAGGGGGCCGAAGCGGGGAGCTGTTTTTT.